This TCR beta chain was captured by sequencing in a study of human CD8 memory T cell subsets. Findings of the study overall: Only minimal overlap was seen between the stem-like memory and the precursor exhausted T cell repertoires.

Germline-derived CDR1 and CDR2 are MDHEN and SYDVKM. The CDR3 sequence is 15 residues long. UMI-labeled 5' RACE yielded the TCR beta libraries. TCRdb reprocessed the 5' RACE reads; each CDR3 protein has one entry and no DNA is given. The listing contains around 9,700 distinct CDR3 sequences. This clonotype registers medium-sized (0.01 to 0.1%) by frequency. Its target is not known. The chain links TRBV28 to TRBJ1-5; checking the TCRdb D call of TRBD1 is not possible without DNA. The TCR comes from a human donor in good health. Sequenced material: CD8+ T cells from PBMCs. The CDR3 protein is CASSRGRRANQPQHF. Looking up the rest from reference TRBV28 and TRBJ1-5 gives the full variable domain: DVKVTQSSRYLVKRTGEKVFLECVQDMDHENMFWYRQDPGLGLRLIYFSYDVKMKEKGDIPEGYSVSREKKERFSLILESASTNQTSMYLCASSRGRRANQPQHFGDGTRLSIL.